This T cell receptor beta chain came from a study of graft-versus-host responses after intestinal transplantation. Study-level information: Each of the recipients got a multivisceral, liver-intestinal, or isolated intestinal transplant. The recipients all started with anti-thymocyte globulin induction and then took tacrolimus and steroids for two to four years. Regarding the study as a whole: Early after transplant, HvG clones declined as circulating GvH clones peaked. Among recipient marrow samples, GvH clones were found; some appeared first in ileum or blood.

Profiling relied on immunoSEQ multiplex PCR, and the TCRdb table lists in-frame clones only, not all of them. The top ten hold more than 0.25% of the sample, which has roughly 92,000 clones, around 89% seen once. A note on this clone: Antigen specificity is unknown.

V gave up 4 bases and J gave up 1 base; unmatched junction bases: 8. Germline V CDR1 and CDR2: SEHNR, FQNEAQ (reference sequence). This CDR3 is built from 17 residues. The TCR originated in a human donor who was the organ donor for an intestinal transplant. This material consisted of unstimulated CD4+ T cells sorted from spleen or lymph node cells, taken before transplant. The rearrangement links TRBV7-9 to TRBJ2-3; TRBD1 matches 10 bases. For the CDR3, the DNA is TGTGCCAGCAGCTCGAAACTGGGGACAGGGGGCACAGATACGCAGTATTTT. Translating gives CASSSKLGTGGTDTQYF. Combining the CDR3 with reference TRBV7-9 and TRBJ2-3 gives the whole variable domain DTGVSQNPRHKITKRGQNVTFRCDPISEHNRLYWYRQTLGQGPEFLTYFQNEAQLEKSRLLSDRFSAERPKGSFSTLEIQRTEQGDSAMYLCASSSKLGTGGTDTQYFGPGTRLTVL.